The 22 T cell receptor beta chains in this list originate from one sample, sequenced in a study of T cells after posttransplantation cyclophosphamide. A marrow graft followed busulfan-fludarabine conditioning, with cyclophosphamide on days +3 and +4. TCRdb keeps only in-frame clones here, not all; method: immunoSEQ multiplex PCR. The data hold 30,000 to 45,000 clones, with 78% observed a single time. Sequences were derived from CD4+ T cells sorted from blood, sampled 1903 days after a stem cell transplant with posttransplant cyclophosphamide. The receptors here all came from a female patient in her 40s who received an allogeneic stem cell transplant from a related donor, was CMV-positive, and had no GVHD. Some T cells may arise from the graft donor.

V and J are TRBV9 and TRBJ1-4, with D tentatively TRBD1 (5 bases). The length of the CDR3 is 16 residues. Germline loops: CDR1 SGDLS, CDR2 YYNGEE. The V end lost 4 bases, the J end lost 3 bases, and 16 bases lay between the germline ends. The chain's CDR3 is CASSPYQGAANEKLFF. The CDR3 DNA sequence: TGTGCCAGCAGCCCCTACCAAGGGGCGGCTAATGAAAAACTGTTTTTT.

This chain links TRBV6-4 with TRBJ2-3; tentative D call: TRBD2 (5 bases). Germline-derived CDR1 and CDR2 are MRHNA and SNTAGT. Trimming left V 5 bases short and J 0 bases short, with 6 bases between. The CDR3 length is 13 residues. The CDR3 loop is CASSRLSTDTQYF. DNA for the CDR3: TGTGCCAGCAGTAGACTAAGCACAGATACGCAGTATTTT.

The CDR3 is CASSYRGRSFYGYTF. CDR3 DNA sequence: TGTGCCAGCAGTTACAGGGGCAGGTCTTTCTATGGCTACACCTTC. This chain uses TRBV6-9 with TRBJ1-2, with D possibly being TRBD1 (6 bases). CDR1 and CDR2 (germline): MNHGY, SVAAGI. This CDR3 is built from 15 residues. The V and J ends lost 3 bases and 4 bases respectively, with 15 bases between them.

The chain links TRBV29-1 to TRBJ1-1; the D gene is possibly TRBD1 (6 bases). Per germline, CDR1 SQVTM and CDR2 ANQGSEA. Deletions cut 4 bases from V and 4 bases from J, with 13 bases between. The CDR3 loop spans 13 amino acids. In nucleotides, the CDR3 is TGCAGCGTTGGAGGGGGTTCAAGCACTGAAGCTTTCTTT. Translating gives CSVGGGSSTEAFF.

V is TRBV7-8 and J is TRBJ2-7; D not resolved. The V gene lost 0 bases and the J gene lost 0 bases, with 12 bases spanning the gap. Germline CDR1 is SGHVS and CDR2 is FQNEAQ. This CDR3 region has 16 residues. CDR3 in amino acids: CASSLAGATVSYEQYF. The CDR3 DNA follows: TGTGCCAGCAGCTTAGCCGGAGCGACGGTCTCCTACGAGCAGTACTTC.

The CDR3 sequence is CASSQTRNTEAFF. DNA of the CDR3: TGTGCCAGCAGCCAAACAAGAAACACTGAAGCTTTCTTT. The chain combines TRBV11-2 with TRBJ1-1; D gene ambiguous. This CDR3 is 13 amino acids long. Trimming removed 5 bases from V and 2 bases from J, with 9 bases in between. Germline V gene lookup returns CDR1 SGHAT and CDR2 FQNNGV.

The chain couples TRBV6-1 to TRBJ2-5; 9 bases line up with TRBD2. With V trimmed by 6 bases and J by 1 base, 3 bases remained unmatched. Per the germline V gene, CDR1 is MNHNS and CDR2 is SASEGT. The CDR3 totals 14 residues. The DNA for the CDR3 is TGTGCCAGCAGCCTAGCGGGGAGCCAAGAGACCCAGTACTTC. Translated, it gives CASSLAGSQETQYF.

This clone was seen just once. This sequence joins TRBV19 and TRBJ2-2; the match to TRBD1 covers 11 bases. Trimming cost V 8 bases and J 5 bases; bases outside gene matches: 7. The V gene's germline CDR1 is LNHDA and CDR2 SQIVND (reference sequence). The CDR3 totals 15 residues. The CDR3 protein is CASWDRGITTGELFF. The CDR3 DNA reads as TGTGCCAGTTGGGACAGGGGGATTACGACCGGGGAGCTGTTTTTT.

The V call is TRBV19, the J call TRBJ2-7, with TRBD2 identical over 9 bases. Germline V lookup: CDR1 LNHDA, CDR2 SQIVND (reference sequence). This CDR3 contains 15 residues. V was pared by 2 bases and J by 4 bases, with 6 bases of the junction left unmatched. The CDR3 loop is CASSILAGGRYEQYF. The CDR3 DNA reads TGTGCCAGTAGTATATTGGCGGGGGGGAGATACGAGCAGTACTTC. Filled out from reference TRBV19 and TRBJ2-7, the complete variable domain reads DGGITQSPKYLFRKEGQNVTLSCEQNLNHDAMYWYRQDPGQGLRLIYYSQIVNDFQKGDIAEGYSVSREKKESFPLTVTSAQKNPTAFYLCASSILAGGRYEQYFGPGTRLTVT.

This chain connects TRBV7-3 to TRBJ2-1, with D tentatively TRBD2 (6 bases). Germline V gene data show CDR1 as SGHTA and CDR2 as FQGTGA. Trimming removed 6 bases at V and 0 bases at J, with 9 bases between. The CDR3 sequence is 14 residues long. The CDR3: CASSPGDSYNEQFF. CDR3 coding DNA: TGTGCCAGCAGTCCGGGGGACTCCTACAATGAGCAGTTCTTC.

The chain links TRBV27 to TRBJ1-1, with D tentatively TRBD1 (6 bases). V lost 3 bases, J lost 3 bases, and 8 bases lay in between. The CDR3 has 13 residues. In germline, CDR1 is MNHEY, CDR2 SMNVEV (reference sequence). The CDR3 bases are TGTGCCAGCAGTTTTCAGGGGCACACTGAAGCTTTCTTT. It encodes CASSFQGHTEAFF.

The rearrangement links TRBV6-6 to TRBJ1-2; TRBD1 might be the D (5 bases). Trimming stripped 0 bases from V and 3 bases from J, with 8 bases between. This CDR3 has 14 amino acids. The germline V gene has CDR1 MNHNY and CDR2 SVGAGI (reference sequence). The CDR3: CASSYSGQDYGYTF. CDR3 bases: TGTGCCAGCAGTTACTCGGGGCAGGACTATGGCTACACCTTC.

Written as DNA, the CDR3 is TGTGCCAGTAGTATAGCTGACAACTCTGGAAACACCATATATTTT. This gives the protein CASSIADNSGNTIYF. The chain carries TRBV19 and TRBJ1-3; no firm D call. With 1 base removed from V and 0 bases from J, the gap between germline ends came to 7 bases. Germline CDR1 is LNHDA and CDR2 is SQIVND (reference sequence). This CDR3 contains 15 residues.

V gene TRBV6-5 combines with J gene TRBJ1-3, with D unresolved. Trimming took 6 bases from V and 0 from J, leaving 12 bases between them. Germline assignment: CDR1 MNHEY and CDR2 SVGAGI. This CDR3 has 15 residues. The CDR3 loop is CASSRISRSGNTIYF. The CDR3 bases are TGTGCCAGCAGCCGAATTAGTCGCTCTGGAAACACCATATATTTT.

This clone was seen only a few times. V is TRBV5-1 and J is TRBJ1-6, with D possibly TRBD1 on 5 matching bases. The V end was cut by 4 bases, the J end by 4 bases, with 21 bases between. Germline V gene sequence: CDR1 SGHRS, CDR2 YFSETQ. The CDR3 loop spans 18 amino acids. The CDR3 bases are TGCGCCAGCAGCCCTGGACACGACAAAGCGCCTTATAATTCACCCCTCCACTTT. Protein product: CASSPGHDKAPYNSPLHF. The variable domain in full, completed from reference TRBV5-1 and TRBJ1-6, reads KAGVTQTPRYLIKTRGQQVTLSCSPISGHRSVSWYQQTPGQGLQFLFEYFSETQRNKGNFPGRFSGRQFSNSRSEMNVSTLELGDSALYLCASSPGHDKAPYNSPLHFGNGTRLTVT.

This clone was detected only once. The genes are TRBV5-1 and TRBJ2-3; TRBD2 agrees at 15 bases. CDR1 and CDR2 (germline): SGHRS, YFSETQ. Losses at the gene ends were 3 bases for V and 5 bases for J; bases not matched to a gene: 7. The CDR3 is 17 amino acids. The CDR3 sequence is CASSWGLAGGVVDTQYF. The CDR3 region has the DNA TGCGCCAGCAGCTGGGGACTAGCGGGGGGAGTTGTAGATACGCAGTATTTT.

V gene TRBV7-8 combines with J gene TRBJ2-7; maybe TRBD1 (5 bases). V gave up 6 bases and J gave up 5 bases, with 17 bases separating them. CDR1 SGHVS and CDR2 FQNEAQ come from the germline V gene. This CDR3 spans 14 amino acids. This CDR3 reads CASRPGRLVDEQYF. The DNA of the CDR3 is TGTGCCAGCAGACCAGGGCGTCTGGTCGACGAGCAGTACTTC. The full variable domain, rest sourced from reference TRBV7-8 and TRBJ2-7, is GAGVSQSPRYKVAKRGQDVALRCDPISGHVSLFWYQQALGQGPEFLTYFQNEAQLDKSGLPSDRFFAERPEGSVSTLKIQRTQQEDSAVYLCASRPGRLVDEQYFGPGTRLTVT.

J is TRBJ2-2 and V is TRBV7-3, with TRBD1 matching 7 bases. CDR1 and CDR2 from the germline V gene are SGHTA and FQGTGA. V trimming: 3 bases; J trimming: 5 bases; junction bases outside the gene matches: 6. The CDR3 sequence is 15 residues long. The CDR3 bases are TGTGCCAGCAGCTTCCTGAGCAGGGGGACCGGGGAGCTGTTTTTT. It encodes CASSFLSRGTGELFF. Full variable domain (remainder filled in from reference TRBV7-3 and TRBJ2-2): GAGVSQTPSNKVTEKGKYVELRCDPISGHTALYWYRQSLGQGPEFLIYFQGTGAADDSGLPNDRFFAVRPEGSVSTLKIQRTERGDSAVYLCASSFLSRGTGELFFGEGSRLTVL.

Within the sample, this clone is medium-sized. The rearrangement links TRBV19 to TRBJ1-2; D perhaps matches TRBD1 (6 bases). Trimming stripped 5 bases from V and 2 bases from J, with 12 bases between. The CDR3 loop spans 14 amino acids. Germline values: CDR1 LNHDA, CDR2 SQIVND (reference sequence). The CDR3 is CASSSSGGNYGYTF. The DNA of the CDR3 is TGTGCCAGTAGTTCAAGTGGGGGCAACTATGGCTACACCTTC. The full variable domain, with the rest looked up from reference TRBV19 and TRBJ1-2, is DGGITQSPKYLFRKEGQNVTLSCEQNLNHDAMYWYRQDPGQGLRLIYYSQIVNDFQKGDIAEGYSVSREKKESFPLTVTSAQKNPTAFYLCASSSSGGNYGYTFGSGTRLTVV.

This sequence joins TRBV6-5 and TRBJ2-7; 8 nucleotides align to TRBD1. The CDR3 covers 14 residues. Germline assignment: CDR1 MNHEY and CDR2 SVGAGI. V dropped 1 base and J dropped 6; count of bases not matched to a gene: 5. CDR3 sequence (DNA): TGTGCCAGCAGTTACTGGACAGGGTCCAGCGAGCAGTACTTC. Protein: CASSYWTGSSEQYF.

The chain combines TRBV29-1 with TRBJ2-7; D gene unclear. Trimming pared 6 bases from V and 3 bases from J, leaving 9 bases between. In germline, CDR1 is SQVTM, CDR2 ANQGSEA. There are 11 residues in the CDR3. The CDR3 nucleotides are TGCAGCGTCTTTCAGAACTACGAGCAGTACTTC. It is translated as CSVFQNYEQYF.

The chain joins TRBV9 to TRBJ2-3; tentative D call: TRBD2 (5 bases). In germline, CDR1 is SGDLS, CDR2 YYNGEE. There are 15 residues in the CDR3. V lost 6 bases and J 2 bases, leaving 16 bases between the germline ends. In DNA, the CDR3 is TGTGCCAGCACCCCGAGAGGGCAGACCACAGATACGCAGTATTTT. Translation gives CASTPRGQTTDTQYF.